What follows describes a single TCR beta chain. Its target is unknown. The data derive from a study of T cell responses to AZD1222 COVID-19 vaccine. Notes on the study in general: The number of AZD1222 recipients seropositive at baseline was only five or six.

Generated by immunoSEQ multiplex PCR, the TCRdb table keeps only in-frame clones and is missing some. The table records about 180,000 clones, around 90% of them present only once. The sequence came from an adult who received the MenACWY meningococcal vaccine as a control. The specimen comprised peripheral blood, sampled 28 days after the second dose of the MenACWY control vaccine.

The CDR3 DNA follows: TGTGCCAGCAGTTTTAACTCACCCCTCCACTTT. Translation gives CASSFNSPLHF. The genes are TRBV28 and TRBJ1-6; D is ambiguous. The length of the CDR3 is 11 residues. Germline V gene sequence: CDR1 MDHEN, CDR2 SYDVKM. Trimming pared 3 bases from V and 10 bases from J, leaving 4 bases between.